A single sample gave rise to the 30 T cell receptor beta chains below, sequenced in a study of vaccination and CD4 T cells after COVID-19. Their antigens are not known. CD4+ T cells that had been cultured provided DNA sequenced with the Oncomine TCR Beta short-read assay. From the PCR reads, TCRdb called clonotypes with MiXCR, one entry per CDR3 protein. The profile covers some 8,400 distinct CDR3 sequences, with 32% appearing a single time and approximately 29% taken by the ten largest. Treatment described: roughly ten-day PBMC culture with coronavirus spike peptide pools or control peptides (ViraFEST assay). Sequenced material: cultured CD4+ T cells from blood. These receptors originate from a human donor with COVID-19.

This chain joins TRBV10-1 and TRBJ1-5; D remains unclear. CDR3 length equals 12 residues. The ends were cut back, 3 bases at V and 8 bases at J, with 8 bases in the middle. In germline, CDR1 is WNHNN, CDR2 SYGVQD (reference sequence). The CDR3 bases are TGCGCCAGCAGTGAAAATTACAAGCCCCAGCATTTT. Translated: CASSENYKPQHF.

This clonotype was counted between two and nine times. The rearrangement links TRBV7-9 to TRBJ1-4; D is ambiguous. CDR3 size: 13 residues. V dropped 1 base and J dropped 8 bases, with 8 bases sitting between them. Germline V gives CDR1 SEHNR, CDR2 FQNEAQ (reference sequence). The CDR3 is CASSLVRGEKLFF. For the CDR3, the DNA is TGTGCCAGCAGCTTAGTTAGAGGCGAAAAACTGTTTTTT.

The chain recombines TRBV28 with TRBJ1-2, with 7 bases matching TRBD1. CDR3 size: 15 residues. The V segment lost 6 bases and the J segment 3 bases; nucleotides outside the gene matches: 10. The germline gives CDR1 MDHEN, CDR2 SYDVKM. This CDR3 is CASSPADRVYYGYTF. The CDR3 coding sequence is TGTGCCAGCAGCCCGGCCGACAGGGTTTACTATGGCTACACCTTC.

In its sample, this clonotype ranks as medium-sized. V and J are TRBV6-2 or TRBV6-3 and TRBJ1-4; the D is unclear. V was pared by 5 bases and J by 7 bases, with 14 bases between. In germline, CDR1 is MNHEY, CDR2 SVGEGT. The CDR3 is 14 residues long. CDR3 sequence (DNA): TGTGCCAGCAGTGTCCGGAGGTCGGGTGAAAAACTGTTTTTT. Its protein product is CASSVRRSGEKLFF.

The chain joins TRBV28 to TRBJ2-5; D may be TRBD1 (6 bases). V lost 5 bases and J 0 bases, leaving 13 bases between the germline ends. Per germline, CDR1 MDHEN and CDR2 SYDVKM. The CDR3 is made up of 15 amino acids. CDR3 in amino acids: CASSPRTAHQETQYF. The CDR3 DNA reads TGTGCCAGCAGTCCCAGGACAGCACACCAAGAGACCCAGTACTTC.

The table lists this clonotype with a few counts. CDR3 sequence: CSARGIAGDLSETQYF. The CDR3 DNA sequence: TGCAGTGCTAGAGGGATAGCGGGGGACCTCTCAGAGACCCAGTACTTC. This chain joins TRBV20-1 and TRBJ2-5, with 9 bases that match TRBD2. V lost 1 base to trimming and J lost 4 bases; unmatched junction nucleotides: 10. CDR1 DFQATT and CDR2 SNEGSKA come from the germline V gene (reference sequence). The CDR3 spans 16 residues.

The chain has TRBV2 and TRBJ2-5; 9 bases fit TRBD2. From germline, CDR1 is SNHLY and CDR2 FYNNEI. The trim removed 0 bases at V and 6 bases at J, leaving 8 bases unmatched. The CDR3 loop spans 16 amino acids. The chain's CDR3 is CASSEATGLATKTQYF. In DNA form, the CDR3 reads TGTGCCAGCAGTGAAGCGACGGGACTAGCTACAAAGACCCAGTACTTC.

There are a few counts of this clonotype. The CDR3 sequence: CASSLEGGTDTQYF. The CDR3 DNA is TGTGCCAGCAGCTTAGAAGGGGGCACAGATACGCAGTATTTT. This chain connects TRBV7-8 to TRBJ2-3, with D possibly TRBD1 on 5 matching bases. Trimming took 1 base from V and 1 from J, leaving 6 bases between them. The germline gives CDR1 SGHVS, CDR2 FQNEAQ. This CDR3 region has 14 residues.

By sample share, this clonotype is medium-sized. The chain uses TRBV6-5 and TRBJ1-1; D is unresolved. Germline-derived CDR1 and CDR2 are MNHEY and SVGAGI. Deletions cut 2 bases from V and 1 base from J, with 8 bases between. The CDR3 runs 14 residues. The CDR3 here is CASSYLGSNTEAFF. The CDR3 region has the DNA TGTGCCAGCAGTTACCTGGGGTCGAACACTGAAGCTTTCTTT.

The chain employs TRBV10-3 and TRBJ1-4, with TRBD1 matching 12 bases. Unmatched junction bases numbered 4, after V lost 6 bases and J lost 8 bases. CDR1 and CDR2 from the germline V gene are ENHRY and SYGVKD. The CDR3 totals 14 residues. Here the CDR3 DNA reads TGTGCCATCAGGGGGACAGGGGGCAACGAAAAACTGTTTTTT. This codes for CAIRGTGGNEKLFF.

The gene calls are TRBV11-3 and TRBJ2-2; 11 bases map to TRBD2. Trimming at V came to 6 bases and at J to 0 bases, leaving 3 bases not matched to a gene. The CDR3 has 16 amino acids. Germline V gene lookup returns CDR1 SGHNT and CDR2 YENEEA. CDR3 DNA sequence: TGTGCCAGCAGGACTAGCGGGAAAGCGAACACCGGGGAGCTGTTTTTT. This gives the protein CASRTSGKANTGELFF.

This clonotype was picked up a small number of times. The DNA for the CDR3 is TGTGCCAGCAGGAAGGGTCCTCACCAAGAGACCCAGTACTTC. This codes for CASRKGPHQETQYF. The V call is TRBV6-9, the J call TRBJ2-5, with D unclear. V lost 6 bases to trimming and J lost 0 bases, with 11 bases between them. The CDR3 consists of 14 residues. Germline CDR1 is MNHGY and CDR2 is SVAAGI.

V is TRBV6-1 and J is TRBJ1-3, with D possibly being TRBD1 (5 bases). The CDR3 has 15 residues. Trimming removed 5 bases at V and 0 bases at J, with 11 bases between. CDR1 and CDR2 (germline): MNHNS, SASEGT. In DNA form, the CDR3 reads TGTGCCAGCAGTACGACAGCGAGCTCTGGAAACACCATATATTTT. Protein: CASSTTASSGNTIYF.

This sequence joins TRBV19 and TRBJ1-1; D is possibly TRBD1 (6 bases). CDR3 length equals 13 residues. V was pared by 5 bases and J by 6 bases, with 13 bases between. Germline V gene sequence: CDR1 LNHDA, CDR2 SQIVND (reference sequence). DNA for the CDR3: TGTGCCAGTAGTCTCGGGACACTCGCTGAAGCTTTCTTT. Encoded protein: CASSLGTLAEAFF.

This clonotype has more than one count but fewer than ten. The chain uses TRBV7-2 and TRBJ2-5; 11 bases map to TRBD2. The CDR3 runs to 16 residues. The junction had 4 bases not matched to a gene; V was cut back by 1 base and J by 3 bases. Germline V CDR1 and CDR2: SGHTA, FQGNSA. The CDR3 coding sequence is TGTGCCAGCAGCTTAGGCATTAGCGGGGGGGAAGAGACCCAGTACTTC. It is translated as CASSLGISGGEETQYF.

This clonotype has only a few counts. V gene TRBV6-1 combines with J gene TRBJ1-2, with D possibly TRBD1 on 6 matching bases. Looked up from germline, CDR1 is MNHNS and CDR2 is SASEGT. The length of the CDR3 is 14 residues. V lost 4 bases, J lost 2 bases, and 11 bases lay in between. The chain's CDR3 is CASSAQGTNYGYTF. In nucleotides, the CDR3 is TGTGCCAGCAGTGCCCAGGGGACCAACTATGGCTACACCTTC.

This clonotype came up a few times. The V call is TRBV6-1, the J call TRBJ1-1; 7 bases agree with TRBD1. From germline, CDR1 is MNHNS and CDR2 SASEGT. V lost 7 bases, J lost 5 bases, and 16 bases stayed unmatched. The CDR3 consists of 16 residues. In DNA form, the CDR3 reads TGTGCCAGCACAGCCTTTTCAGGGGCAGGGGGTACTGAAGCTTTCTTT. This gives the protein CASTAFSGAGGTEAFF.

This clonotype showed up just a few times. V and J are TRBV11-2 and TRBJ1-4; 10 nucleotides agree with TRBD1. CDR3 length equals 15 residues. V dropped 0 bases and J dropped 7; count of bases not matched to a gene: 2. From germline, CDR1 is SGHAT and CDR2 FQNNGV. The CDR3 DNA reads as TGTGCCAGCAGCTTAGAGGGACAGGGGAGTGAAAAACTGTTTTTT. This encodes CASSLEGQGSEKLFF.

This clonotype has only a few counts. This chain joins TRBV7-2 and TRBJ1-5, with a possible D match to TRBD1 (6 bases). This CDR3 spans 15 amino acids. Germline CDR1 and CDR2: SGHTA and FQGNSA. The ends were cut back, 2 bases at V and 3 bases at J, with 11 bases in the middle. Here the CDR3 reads CASSLYRAVNQPQHF. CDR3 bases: TGTGCCAGCAGCTTATACAGGGCTGTCAATCAGCCCCAGCATTTT.

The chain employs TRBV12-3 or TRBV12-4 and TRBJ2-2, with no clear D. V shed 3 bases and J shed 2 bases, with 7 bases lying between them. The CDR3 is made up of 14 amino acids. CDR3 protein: CASSFASNTGELFF. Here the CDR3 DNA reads TGTGCCAGCAGTTTTGCGTCTAACACCGGGGAGCTGTTTTTT.

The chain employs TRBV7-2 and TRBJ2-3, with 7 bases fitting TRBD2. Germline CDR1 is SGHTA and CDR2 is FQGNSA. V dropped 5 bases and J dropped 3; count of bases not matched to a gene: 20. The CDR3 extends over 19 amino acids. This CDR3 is CASSLPRYPTRRGTDTQYF. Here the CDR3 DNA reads TGTGCCAGCAGCCTACCCCGCTACCCGACTAGGCGGGGGACAGATACGCAGTATTTT.

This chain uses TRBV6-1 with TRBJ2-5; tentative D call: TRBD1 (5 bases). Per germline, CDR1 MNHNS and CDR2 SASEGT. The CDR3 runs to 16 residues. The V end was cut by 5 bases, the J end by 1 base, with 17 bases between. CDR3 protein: CASSKGMRVLQETQYF. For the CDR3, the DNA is TGTGCCAGCAGTAAGGGGATGAGAGTTCTCCAAGAGACCCAGTACTTC.

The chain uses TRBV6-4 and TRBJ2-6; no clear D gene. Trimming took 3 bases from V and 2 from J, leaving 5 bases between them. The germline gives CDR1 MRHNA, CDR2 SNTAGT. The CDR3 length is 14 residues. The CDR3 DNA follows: TGTGCCAGCAGTGAAAACGCTGGGGCCAACGTCCTGACTTTC. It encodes CASSENAGANVLTF.

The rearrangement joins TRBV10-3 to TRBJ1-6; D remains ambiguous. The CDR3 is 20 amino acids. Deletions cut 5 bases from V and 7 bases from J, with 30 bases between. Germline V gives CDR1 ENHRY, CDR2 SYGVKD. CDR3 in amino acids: CAISTARDPNLAEENSPLHF. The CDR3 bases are TGTGCCATCAGTACTGCTCGTGACCCAAACCTCGCCGAGGAGAATTCACCCCTCCACTTT.

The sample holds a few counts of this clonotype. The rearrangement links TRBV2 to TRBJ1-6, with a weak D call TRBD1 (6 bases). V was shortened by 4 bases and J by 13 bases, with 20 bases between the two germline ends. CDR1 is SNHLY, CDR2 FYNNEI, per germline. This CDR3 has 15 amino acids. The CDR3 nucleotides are TGTGCCAGCAGTGGACAGGTGAAGGGGAATACGCCCCTCCACTTT. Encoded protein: CASSGQVKGNTPLHF. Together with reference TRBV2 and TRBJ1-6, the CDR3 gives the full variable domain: EPEVTQTPSHQVTQMGQEVILRCVPISNHLYFYWYRQILGQKVEFLVSFYNNEISEKSEIFDDQFSVERPDGSNFTLKIRSTKLEDSAMYFCASSGQVKGNTPLHFGNGTRLTVT.

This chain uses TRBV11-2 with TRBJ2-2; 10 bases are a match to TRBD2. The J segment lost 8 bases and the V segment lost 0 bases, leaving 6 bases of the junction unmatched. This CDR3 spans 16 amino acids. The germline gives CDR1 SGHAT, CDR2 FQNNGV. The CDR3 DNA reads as TGTGCCAGCAGCTTAGATATAGCGGGGGGTATAGGGGAGCTGTTTTTT. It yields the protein CASSLDIAGGIGELFF.

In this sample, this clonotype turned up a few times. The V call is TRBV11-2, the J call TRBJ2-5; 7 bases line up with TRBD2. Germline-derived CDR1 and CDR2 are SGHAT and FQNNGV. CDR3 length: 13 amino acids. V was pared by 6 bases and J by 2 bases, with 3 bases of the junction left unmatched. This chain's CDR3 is CASSTGRQETQYF. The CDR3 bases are TGTGCCAGCAGTACCGGGAGGCAAGAGACCCAGTACTTC.

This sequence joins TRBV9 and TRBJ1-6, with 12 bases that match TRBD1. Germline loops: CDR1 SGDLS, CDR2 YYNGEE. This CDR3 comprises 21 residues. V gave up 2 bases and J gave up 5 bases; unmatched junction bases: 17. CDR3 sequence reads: CASSVQPSTLGTGGNNSPLHF. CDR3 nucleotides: TGTGCCAGCAGCGTCCAACCGTCGACCCTTGGGACAGGGGGCAATAATTCACCCCTCCACTTT.

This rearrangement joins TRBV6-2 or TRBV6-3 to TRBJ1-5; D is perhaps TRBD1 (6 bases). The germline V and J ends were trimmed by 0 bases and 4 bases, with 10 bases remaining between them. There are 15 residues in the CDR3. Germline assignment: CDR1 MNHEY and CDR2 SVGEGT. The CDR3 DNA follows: TGTGCCAGCAGTTACTCGAGGACAGCAAATCAGCCCCAGCATTTT. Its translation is CASSYSRTANQPQHF.

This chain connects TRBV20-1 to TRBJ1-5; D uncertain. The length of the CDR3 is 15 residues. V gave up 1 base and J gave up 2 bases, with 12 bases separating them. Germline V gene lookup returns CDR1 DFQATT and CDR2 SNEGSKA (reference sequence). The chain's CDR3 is CSARVYRVGNQPQHF. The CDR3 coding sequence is TGCAGTGCTAGAGTGTACCGAGTTGGCAATCAGCCCCAGCATTTT.